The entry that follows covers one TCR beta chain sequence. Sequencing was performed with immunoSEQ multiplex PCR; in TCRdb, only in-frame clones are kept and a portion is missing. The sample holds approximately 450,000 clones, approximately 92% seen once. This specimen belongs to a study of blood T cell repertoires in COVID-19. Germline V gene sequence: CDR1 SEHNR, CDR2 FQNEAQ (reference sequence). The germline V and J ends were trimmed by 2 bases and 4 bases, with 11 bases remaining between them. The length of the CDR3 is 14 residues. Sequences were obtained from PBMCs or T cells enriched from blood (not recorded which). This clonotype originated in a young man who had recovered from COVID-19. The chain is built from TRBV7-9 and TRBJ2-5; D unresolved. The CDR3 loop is CASSLSIGRETQYF. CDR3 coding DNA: TGTGCCAGCAGCTTATCTATTGGGCGAGAGACCCAGTACTTC.